The present T cell receptor beta chain was sequenced within a study of post-analysis software for immune sequencing data. The sample holds one count of this clonotype. The antigen remains undetermined. Study outcomes and limitations: Included in a set of roughly five TRBV segments more frequent in patients than controls were TRBV5-6, TRBV5-1 and TRBV20-1.

The CDR3 is 16 residues long. From germline, CDR1 is LNHDA and CDR2 SQIVND (reference sequence). Deletions cut 1 base from V and 4 bases from J, with 13 bases between. Unique molecular identifiers featured in each of the TCR beta cDNA libraries. TCRdb reprocessed the PCR reads with MiXCR, giving one entry per CDR3 protein. The table records roughly 670,000 distinct CDR3 sequences, more than 50% of them present only once. Material: blood. The sequence came from a girl aged 2-10 years with multiple sclerosis. This chain connects TRBV19 to TRBJ2-2; D is ambiguous. CDR3 protein: CASSIAVGIGTGELFF. The CDR3 DNA follows: TGTGCCAGTAGTATAGCTGTAGGAATCGGCACCGGGGAGCTGTTTTTT.